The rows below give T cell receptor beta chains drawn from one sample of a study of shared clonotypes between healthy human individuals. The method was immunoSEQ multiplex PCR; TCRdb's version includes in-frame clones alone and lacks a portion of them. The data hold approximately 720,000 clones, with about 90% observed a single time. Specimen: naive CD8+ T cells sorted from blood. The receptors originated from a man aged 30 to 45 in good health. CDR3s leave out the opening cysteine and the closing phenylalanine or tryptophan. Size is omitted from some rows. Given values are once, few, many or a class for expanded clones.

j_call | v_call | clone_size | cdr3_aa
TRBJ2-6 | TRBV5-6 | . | ASRVSGANVLT
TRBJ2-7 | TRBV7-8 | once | ASSQGMRISYEQY
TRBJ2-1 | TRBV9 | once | ASSPSSQGSNEQF
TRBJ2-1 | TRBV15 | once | ATSSGRSYNEQF
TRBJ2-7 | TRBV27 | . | ASTSGTSGRSEQY
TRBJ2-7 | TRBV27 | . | ASSPGPYEQY
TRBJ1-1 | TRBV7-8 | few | ASSLAAANTEAF
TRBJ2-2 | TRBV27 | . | ASSFRGLGTGELF
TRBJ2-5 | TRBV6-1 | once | ASSEPSWGTGGGETQY
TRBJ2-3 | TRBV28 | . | ASSLPTSGITDTQY
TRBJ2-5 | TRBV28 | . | ASSSDSRLLWTQY